Listed here are 24 T cell receptor beta chains from one sample, sequenced in a study of blood T cell repertoires in COVID-19 (TCRdb year 2020). Library construction relied on the immunoSEQ multiplex PCR assay. TCRdb mirrors the immuneACCESS table, restricted to in-frame sequences. Some clones are absent from its copies; in checked studies, under half trace to an unresolved V gene, and the reason for the others is unknown. The sample table holds over 200,000 clones, of which 88% were seen once. The biggest ten clones account for 0.65% to 0.95% of the sample. Sequenced material: peripheral blood. These receptors were taken from a woman younger than 45 with acute or convalescent COVID-19.

The chain is built from TRBV30 and TRBJ1-2; D may be TRBD1 (6 bases). The CDR3 extends over 14 amino acids. Per germline, CDR1 GTSNPN and CDR2 SVGIG (reference sequence). V dropped 5 bases and J dropped 4 bases, with 17 bases sitting between them. The CDR3 loop reads CAWSSGALGYGYTF. CDR3 DNA sequence: TGTGCCTGGTCGTCAGGGGCGCTAGGCTATGGCTACACCTTC.

The rearrangement uses TRBV5-1 and TRBJ2-1; D is perhaps TRBD1 (6 bases). CDR1 and CDR2 from the germline V gene are SGHRS and YFSETQ. With 4 bases removed from V and 5 bases from J, the gap between germline ends came to 16 bases. The length of the CDR3 is 15 residues. CDR3 amino acids: CASSPGVSGNNEQFF. The CDR3 coding sequence is TGCGCCAGCAGCCCAGGGGTTTCGGGAAACAATGAGCAGTTCTTC.

This chain links TRBV9 with TRBJ1-4; D not resolved. Trimming cost V 0 bases and J 7 bases, with 10 bases left between them. Germline V gene data show CDR1 as SGDLS and CDR2 as YYNGEE. This CDR3 is 14 amino acids long. DNA of the CDR3: TGTGCCAGCAGCGTAGCGCCCCGGAGTGAAAAACTGTTTTTT. It encodes CASSVAPRSEKLFF.

This chain links TRBV5-4 with TRBJ1-2, with 9 bases matching TRBD1. CDR1 and CDR2 from the germline V gene are SGHNT and YYREEE (reference sequence). V shed 4 bases and J 4 bases; nucleotides not matched to a gene: 8. The CDR3 is 15 amino acids. The CDR3 coding sequence is TGTGCCAGCAGCCCTCGGACAGGGGCCGGCTATGGCTACACCTTC. It encodes CASSPRTGAGYGYTF.

The chain carries TRBV25-1 and TRBJ2-5; D possibly corresponds to TRBD1 (6 bases). V lost 2 bases to trimming and J lost 7 bases, with 17 bases between them. From germline, CDR1 is MGHDK and CDR2 SYGVNS. There are 15 residues in the CDR3. The CDR3 DNA sequence: TGTGCCAGCAGTGAAGCAGGGGAAGGATCCGTGACCCAGTACTTC. Amino acids: CASSEAGEGSVTQYF.

This sequence joins TRBV6-5 and TRBJ2-1; tentatively, D is TRBD1 (7 bases). Deletions cut 6 bases from V and 9 bases from J, with 18 bases between. The CDR3 runs 14 residues. The germline CDR1 and CDR2 sequences are MNHEY and SVGAGI. The CDR3 DNA follows: TGTGCCAGCAGCAACGGAGGGGGCGCGGTTGAGCAGTTCTTC. Its translation is CASSNGGGAVEQFF.

The chain combines TRBV30 with TRBJ2-3, with 9 bases lining up with TRBD1. The trim removed 4 bases at V and 2 bases at J, leaving 4 bases unmatched. CDR3 length: 14 amino acids. Germline V gene lookup returns CDR1 GTSNPN and CDR2 SVGIG (reference sequence). CDR3 sequence reads: CAWNRDRATDTQYF. Written as DNA, the CDR3 is TGTGCCTGGAACCGGGACAGGGCCACAGATACGCAGTATTTT. The full variable domain, completed using reference TRBV30 and TRBJ2-3, is SQTIHQWPATLVQPVGSPLSLECTVEGTSNPNLYWYRQAAGRGLQLLFYSVGIGQISSEVPQNLSASRPQDRQFILSSKKLLLSDSGFYLCAWNRDRATDTQYFGPGTRLTVL.

This rearrangement joins TRBV27 to TRBJ1-6; a weak D match, TRBD1 (5 bases). The V end lost 8 bases, the J end lost 0 bases, and 26 bases lay between the germline ends. Germline V CDR1 and CDR2: MNHEY, SMNVEV (reference sequence). The CDR3 loop spans 20 amino acids. This CDR3 is CASFLVDNWSESSYNSPLHF. In nucleotides, the CDR3 is TGTGCCAGCTTCCTGGTGGACAACTGGTCGGAGAGCTCCTATAATTCACCCCTCCACTTT.

This sequence joins TRBV24-1 and TRBJ1-5; D gene ambiguous. The CDR3 has 13 residues. V was cut by 4 bases and J by 4 bases, with 7 bases left in between. Per the germline V gene, CDR1 is KGHDR and CDR2 is SFDVKD. The DNA for the CDR3 is TGTGCCACCAGTGAAAGCCCGAATCAGCCCCAGCATTTT. Residues: CATSESPNQPQHF.

V and J are TRBV29-1 and TRBJ1-2; 8 bases agree with TRBD1. J lost 8 bases, V lost 5 bases, and 4 bases had no gene match. Germline CDR1 SQVTM, CDR2 ANQGSEA. The CDR3 contains 11 residues. The CDR3 DNA sequence: TGCAGCGTTTTACAGGGGGAAGGCTACACCTTC. Protein: CSVLQGEGYTF. The whole variable domain, filled in from reference TRBV29-1 and TRBJ1-2, reads SAVISQKPSRDICQRGTSLTIQCQVDSQVTMMFWYRQQPGQSLTLIATANQGSEATYESGFVIDKFPISRPNLTFSTLTVSNMSPEDSSIYLCSVLQGEGYTFGSGTRLTVV.

V usage is TRBV4-3 and J usage is TRBJ1-5; D is ambiguous. CDR3 size: 14 residues. Between the trimmed V and J ends, which lost 0 bases and 3 bases, there was a span of 6 bases. In germline, CDR1 is LGHNA, CDR2 YSLEER. CDR3 sequence reads: CASSQDSFNQPQHF. CDR3 DNA sequence: TGCGCCAGCAGCCAAGACTCGTTCAATCAGCCCCAGCATTTT.

The rearrangement uses TRBV27 and TRBJ1-3; tentative D call: TRBD1 (5 bases). The germline V and J ends were trimmed by 5 bases and 1 base, with 21 bases remaining between them. The CDR3 spans 18 residues. Germline V gene sequence: CDR1 MNHEY, CDR2 SMNVEV (reference sequence). CDR3 nucleotide sequence: TGTGCCAGCAGTCTGCAATTTGGGGGGAGTAAGTCTGGAAACACCATATATTTT. The encoded protein is CASSLQFGGSKSGNTIYF.

V gene TRBV2 combines with J gene TRBJ2-1; 11 positions agree with TRBD2. The germline CDR1 and CDR2 sequences are SNHLY and FYNNEI. The length of the CDR3 is 24 residues. After removal of 0 bases from V and 5 bases from J, the junction contained 27 bases not matched to a gene. As DNA, the CDR3 is TGTGCCAGCAGTGAAGCCGGGGGCTCGAAAGGTAGCGGGAGGGCCGGGTCGTCCCACAATGAGCAGTTCTTC. Translating gives CASSEAGGSKGSGRAGSSHNEQFF.

The chain has TRBV9 and TRBJ1-1, with TRBD1 identical over 9 bases. The V gene's germline CDR1 is SGDLS and CDR2 YYNGEE. This CDR3 is 16 amino acids long. V dropped 1 base and J dropped 0; count of bases not matched to a gene: 4. The CDR3: CASSVFTGGMNTEAFF. The CDR3 DNA sequence: TGTGCCAGCAGCGTATTTACAGGGGGCATGAACACTGAAGCTTTCTTT. The variable domain in full, with the rest retrieved from reference TRBV9 and TRBJ1-1, is DSGVTQTPKHLITATGQRVTLRCSPRSGDLSVYWYQQSLDQGLQFLIQYYNGEERAKGNILERFSAQQFPDLHSELNLSSLELGDSALYFCASSVFTGGMNTEAFFGQGTRLTVV.

The chain is built from TRBV7-8 and TRBJ2-1; D gene uncertain. This CDR3 is built from 15 residues. The germline V gene has CDR1 SGHVS and CDR2 FQNEAQ. V lost 3 bases and J 9 bases, leaving 18 bases between the germline ends. CDR3 region: CASSLRRQYHSEQFF. The CDR3 DNA is TGTGCCAGCAGCTTGAGGCGGCAATACCATTCTGAGCAGTTCTTC. Supplemented by reference TRBV7-8 and TRBJ2-1, the full variable domain reads GAGVSQSPRYKVAKRGQDVALRCDPISGHVSLFWYQQALGQGPEFLTYFQNEAQLDKSGLPSDRFFAERPEGSVSTLKIQRTQQEDSAVYLCASSLRRQYHSEQFFGPGTRLTVL.

The chain recombines TRBV19 with TRBJ1-4; 7 bases match TRBD1. CDR3 length equals 15 residues. CDR1 is LNHDA, CDR2 SQIVND, per germline (reference sequence). Trimming removed 9 bases from V and 4 bases from J; junction bases left unmatched: 11. CDR3 DNA sequence: TGTGCCAGCGCAGACCAGGACAGGTTTAATGAAAAACTGTTTTTT. Translation: CASADQDRFNEKLFF.

This clone was seen a few times. The chain links TRBV2 to TRBJ2-2, with D possibly being TRBD1 (6 bases). This CDR3 region has 14 residues. Germline CDR1 and CDR2: SNHLY and FYNNEI. Trimming pared 6 bases from V and 7 bases from J, leaving 15 bases between. For the CDR3, the DNA is TGTGCCAGCAGAGGACTCAGGGGTCACGGGGAGCTGTTTTTT. This sequence encodes CASRGLRGHGELFF.

This rearrangement joins TRBV25-1 to TRBJ2-7, with D maybe TRBD1 (6 bases). V lost 4 bases and J lost 4, with 20 bases in between. The CDR3 length is 16 residues. Per germline, CDR1 MGHDK and CDR2 SYGVNS. The CDR3 reads CASSGSSRGRVYEQYF. The CDR3 DNA follows: TGTGCCAGCAGTGGGAGCTCTAGGGGGAGAGTATACGAGCAGTACTTC.

CDR3 amino acids: CSVTPSTDTQYF. Here the CDR3 DNA reads TGCAGCGTCACACCTAGCACAGATACGCAGTATTTT. The chain recombines TRBV29-1 with TRBJ2-3, with D unresolved. Germline-derived CDR1 and CDR2 are SQVTM and ANQGSEA. The CDR3 is 12 amino acids. The V gene lost 6 bases and the J gene lost 0 bases, with 7 bases spanning the gap.

The chain employs TRBV29-1 and TRBJ2-1, with 10 bases identical to TRBD2. The V gene's germline CDR1 is SQVTM and CDR2 ANQGSEA. CDR3 length equals 13 residues. The V gene end was trimmed by 6 bases and the J gene end by 10 bases; junction bases not matched to a gene: 9. This CDR3 is CSVTQPGLAEQFF. CDR3 DNA: TGCAGCGTAACCCAACCGGGACTAGCGGAGCAGTTCTTC.

The CDR3 reads CASSWTSGSYEQYF. CDR3 sequence (DNA): TGTGCCAGCAGCTGGACTAGCGGATCCTACGAGCAGTACTTC. V and J are TRBV7-9 and TRBJ2-7; TRBD2 agrees at 10 bases. CDR1 and CDR2 from the germline V gene are SEHNR and FQNEAQ (reference sequence). After removal of 4 bases from V and 1 base from J, the junction contained 1 base not matched to a gene. The CDR3 is made up of 14 amino acids.

The chain couples TRBV29-1 to TRBJ2-5; D may be TRBD2 (6 bases). Trimming removed 8 bases at V and 1 base at J, with 11 bases between. The CDR3 has 12 residues. From germline, CDR1 is SQVTM and CDR2 ANQGSEA. For the CDR3, the DNA is TGCAGCCTGGGGAGGATCCAAGAGACCCAGTACTTC. Translation gives CSLGRIQETQYF. The full variable domain, rest sourced from reference TRBV29-1 and TRBJ2-5, is SAVISQKPSRDICQRGTSLTIQCQVDSQVTMMFWYRQQPGQSLTLIATANQGSEATYESGFVIDKFPISRPNLTFSTLTVSNMSPEDSSIYLCSLGRIQETQYFGPGTRLLVL.

The rearrangement joins TRBV25-1 to TRBJ2-3; a weak D match, TRBD2 (5 bases). Germline CDR1 is MGHDK and CDR2 is SYGVNS. V lost 4 bases to trimming and J lost 2 bases, with 13 bases between them. The CDR3 runs to 15 residues. The CDR3 here is CASSAAEIITDTQYF. In DNA form, the CDR3 reads TGTGCCAGCAGTGCAGCGGAAATAATCACAGATACGCAGTATTTT.

The V and J genes are TRBV4-3 and TRBJ1-2; unclear D gene. Trimming took off 0 bases at V and 4 bases at J, with 12 bases between the two ends. The CDR3 is 15 amino acids. Germline V CDR1 and CDR2: LGHNA, YSLEER. The CDR3 DNA reads TGCGCCAGCAGCCAAGAATCTTACAGTCTCTATGGCTACACCTTC. This gives the protein CASSQESYSLYGYTF.